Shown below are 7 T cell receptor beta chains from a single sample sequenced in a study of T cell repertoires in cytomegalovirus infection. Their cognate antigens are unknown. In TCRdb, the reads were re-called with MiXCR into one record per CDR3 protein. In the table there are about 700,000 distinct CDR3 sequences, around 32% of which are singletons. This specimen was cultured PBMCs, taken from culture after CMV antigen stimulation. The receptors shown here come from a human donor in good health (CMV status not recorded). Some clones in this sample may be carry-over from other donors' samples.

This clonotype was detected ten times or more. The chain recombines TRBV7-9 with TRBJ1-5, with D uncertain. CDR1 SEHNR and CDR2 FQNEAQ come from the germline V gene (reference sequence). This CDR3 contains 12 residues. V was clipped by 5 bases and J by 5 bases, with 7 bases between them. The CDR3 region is CASSETDQPQHF. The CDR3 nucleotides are TGTGCCAGCAGCGAGACGGATCAGCCCCAGCATTTT.

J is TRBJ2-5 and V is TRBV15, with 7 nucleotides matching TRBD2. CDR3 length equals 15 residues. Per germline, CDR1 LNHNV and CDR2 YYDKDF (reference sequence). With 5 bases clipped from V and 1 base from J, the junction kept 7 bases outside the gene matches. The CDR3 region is CATSGSSGSQETQYF. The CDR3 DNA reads TGTGCCACCAGCGGTTCTAGCGGATCCCAAGAGACCCAGTACTTC.

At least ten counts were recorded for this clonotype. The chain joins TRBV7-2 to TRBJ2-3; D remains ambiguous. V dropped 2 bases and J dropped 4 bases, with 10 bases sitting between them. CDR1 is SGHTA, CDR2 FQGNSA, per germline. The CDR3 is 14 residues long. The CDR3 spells CASSLSGWADTQYF. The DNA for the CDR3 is TGTGCCAGCAGCTTATCTGGCTGGGCAGATACGCAGTATTTT.

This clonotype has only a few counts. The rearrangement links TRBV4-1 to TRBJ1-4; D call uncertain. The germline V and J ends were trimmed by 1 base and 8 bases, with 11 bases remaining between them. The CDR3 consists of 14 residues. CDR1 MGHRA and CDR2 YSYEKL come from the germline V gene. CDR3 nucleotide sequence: TGCGCCAGCAGCCAAGGTGGCCGGGCCGAAAAACTGTTTTTT. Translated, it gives CASSQGGRAEKLFF.

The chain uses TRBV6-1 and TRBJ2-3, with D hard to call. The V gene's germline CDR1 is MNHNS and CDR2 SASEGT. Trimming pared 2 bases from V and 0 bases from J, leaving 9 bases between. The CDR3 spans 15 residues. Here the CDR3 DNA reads TGTGCCAGCAGTGAATATTTGAGGAGCACAGATACGCAGTATTTT. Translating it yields CASSEYLRSTDTQYF.

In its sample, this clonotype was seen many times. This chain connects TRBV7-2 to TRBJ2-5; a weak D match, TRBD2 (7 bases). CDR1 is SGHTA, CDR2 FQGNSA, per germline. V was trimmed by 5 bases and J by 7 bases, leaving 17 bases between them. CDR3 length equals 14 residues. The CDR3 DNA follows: TGTGCCAGCAGCCTGGGGGGGCCACCAGGGACCCAGTACTTC. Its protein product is CASSLGGPPGTQYF.

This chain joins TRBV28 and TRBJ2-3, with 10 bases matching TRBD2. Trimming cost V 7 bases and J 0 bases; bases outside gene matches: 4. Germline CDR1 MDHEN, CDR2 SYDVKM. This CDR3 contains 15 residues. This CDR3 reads CASTKGLASTDTQYF. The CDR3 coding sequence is TGTGCCAGCACCAAGGGACTAGCGAGCACAGATACGCAGTATTTT.